The 23 T cell receptor beta chains given below trace back to one sample, sequenced in a study of T cells after yellow fever vaccination (dated by TCRdb to the late 2010s). The meaning of the sample's treatment or condition label: live attenuated yellow fever vaccine strain. The library was built by means of 5' RACE. TCRdb records Illumina HiSeq 2500 as the sequencer. TCRdb's own reprocessing of the public reads used fastp at Q25 and MiXCR and kept productive beta chains. Rows merge per CDR3 protein into single entries with the most common DNA and genes. In all, the sample holds 300,000 to 350,000 distinct CDR3 sequences, and around 8.1% of those were seen once. Approximately 16% of the sample comes from the top ten. Sequenced here: PBMCs, sampled more than 35 days after the first yellow fever vaccination. These receptors originate from a man between 18 and 29 years old who received the YFV17D yellow fever vaccine.

At least ten counts were recorded for this clonotype. This sequence joins TRBV7-2 and TRBJ1-1; D gene uncertain. The length of the CDR3 is 15 residues. Germline lookup yields CDR1 SGHTA and CDR2 FQGNSA. V was clipped by 1 base and J by 3 bases, with 12 bases between them. CDR3: CASSLVPGAYTEAFF. For the CDR3, the DNA is TGTGCCAGCAGCTTAGTGCCGGGCGCCTACACTGAAGCTTTCTTT.

The DNA for the CDR3 is TGCAGTGCTCCCCAGCGGGGGGGACTCCAAGAGACCCAGTACTTC. Amino acids: CSAPQRGGLQETQYF. The rearrangement uses TRBV20-1 and TRBJ2-5; TRBD2 aligns across 10 bases. The germline gives CDR1 DFQATT, CDR2 SNEGSKA (reference sequence). This CDR3 spans 15 amino acids. With V trimmed by 5 bases and J by 1 base, 7 bases remained unmatched.

The chain has TRBV20-1 and TRBJ2-3, with 11 bases fitting TRBD2. The CDR3 is 13 amino acids. The germline V gene encodes CDR1 DFQATT and CDR2 SNEGSKA (reference sequence). V dropped 6 bases and J dropped 8; count of bases not matched to a gene: 7. In DNA form, the CDR3 reads TGCAGTGCCCTGACTAGCGGGGTCGGTACGCAGTATTTT. Protein sequence: CSALTSGVGTQYF.

This clonotype came up many times. The V call is TRBV7-2, the J call TRBJ2-7; 9 bases align to TRBD1. The CDR3 extends over 13 amino acids. J lost 6 bases, V lost 7 bases, and 7 bases had no gene match. CDR1 is SGHTA, CDR2 FQGNSA, per germline. The CDR3 loop reads CASTTTGGPEQYF. CDR3 DNA sequence: TGTGCCAGCACCACGACAGGGGGTCCCGAGCAGTACTTC.

The rearrangement uses TRBV6-1 and TRBJ2-7, with D unclear. Germline V lookup: CDR1 MNHNS, CDR2 SASEGT. CDR3 length: 14 residues. Trimming shortened V by 6 bases and J by 1 base, and 13 bases separated the two germline ends. CDR3 sequence (DNA): TGTGCCAGCAGAACCGGACGGTTGTCCTACGAGCAGTACTTC. Translation: CASRTGRLSYEQYF.

This clonotype was picked up a small number of times. The chain recombines TRBV5-6 with TRBJ2-7; D not certain. From germline, CDR1 is SGHDT and CDR2 YYEEEE. The length of the CDR3 is 12 residues. V was cut by 4 bases and J by 2 bases, with 7 bases left in between. CDR3 residues: CASSVGPYEQYF. The CDR3 DNA reads as TGTGCCAGCAGCGTCGGCCCCTACGAGCAGTACTTC. Variable domain in full (rest from reference TRBV5-6 and TRBJ2-7): DAGVTQSPTHLIKTRGQQVTLRCSPKSGHDTVSWYQQALGQGPQFIFQYYEEEERQRGNFPDRFSGHQFPNYSSELNVNALLLGDSALYLCASSVGPYEQYFGPGTRLTVT.

This clonotype was picked up a small number of times. The V and J genes are TRBV28 and TRBJ2-3; 10 nucleotides agree with TRBD2. This CDR3 spans 16 amino acids. The V segment lost 6 bases and the J segment 6 bases; nucleotides outside the gene matches: 12. In germline, CDR1 is MDHEN, CDR2 SYDVKM. DNA of the CDR3: TGTGCCAGCAGGCCGGCGGGACTAGCGTTGGTGGATACGCAGTATTTT. Protein sequence: CASRPAGLALVDTQYF.

Many counts were recorded for this clonotype. This chain connects TRBV5-4 to TRBJ2-1, with unresolved D. Germline V gives CDR1 SGHNT, CDR2 YYREEE (reference sequence). V was cut by 0 bases and J by 9 bases, with 4 bases left in between. The CDR3 is made up of 11 amino acids. CDR3 coding DNA: TGTGCCAGCAGCTTGGGCAGTGAGCAGTTCTTC. Translation gives CASSLGSEQFF.

This clonotype appeared many times. This chain links TRBV7-9 with TRBJ1-1; 10 bases are shared with TRBD1. The germline CDR1 and CDR2 sequences are SEHNR and FQNEAQ (reference sequence). The V segment lost 5 bases and the J segment 8 bases; nucleotides outside the gene matches: 8. The CDR3 length is 14 residues. CDR3: CASSERTGGMEAFF. The CDR3 DNA reads TGTGCCAGCAGCGAGAGGACAGGGGGGATGGAAGCTTTCTTT.

The chain recombines TRBV12-3 or TRBV12-4 with TRBJ1-4; tentatively, D is TRBD1 (5 bases). The CDR3 is 12 amino acids. The V end lost 5 bases, the J end lost 8 bases, and 9 bases lay between the germline ends. The CDR3 region has the DNA TGTGCCAGCAGTCCCCGGGGCGAAAAACTGTTTTTT. Its translation is CASSPRGEKLFF.

This clonotype was counted only a few times. V usage is TRBV5-1 and J usage is TRBJ2-3; TRBD2 aligns across 9 bases. Germline assignment: CDR1 SGHRS and CDR2 YFSETQ. Germline trimming cut 1 base from V and 4 bases from J; bases unmatched to any gene: 7. The CDR3 sequence is 16 residues long. CDR3 nucleotides: TGCGCCAGCAGCTTGTCGGGCGGGGGGGGAGCAGATACGCAGTATTTT. Its protein product is CASSLSGGGGADTQYF.

This clonotype was counted only a few times. This chain joins TRBV20-1 and TRBJ2-3, with D unclear. V dropped 3 bases and J dropped 6 bases, with 7 bases sitting between them. CDR3 length equals 11 residues. Looked up from germline, CDR1 is DFQATT and CDR2 is SNEGSKA (reference sequence). The CDR3 protein is CSASKGDTQYF. The CDR3 coding sequence is TGCAGTGCTAGTAAAGGGGATACGCAGTATTTT.

This clonotype was counted a few times. The chain is built from TRBV5-1 and TRBJ2-3, with 9 bases lining up with TRBD1. This CDR3 region has 16 residues. CDR1 and CDR2 from the germline V gene are SGHRS and YFSETQ. Trimming removed 3 bases from V and 3 bases from J; junction bases left unmatched: 8. In DNA, the CDR3 is TGCGCCAGCAGCTACACCTCCGGGACAGGGACAGATACGCAGTATTTT. Amino acids: CASSYTSGTGTDTQYF.

Many counts were recorded for this clonotype. The chain joins TRBV5-6 to TRBJ2-1, with a possible D match to TRBD2 (5 bases). V lost 2 bases to trimming and J lost 9 bases, with 15 bases between them. From germline, CDR1 is SGHDT and CDR2 YYEEEE. This CDR3 spans 14 amino acids. The CDR3 is CASSFGHYRGEQFF. The DNA for the CDR3 is TGTGCCAGCAGCTTTGGTCATTATCGGGGTGAGCAGTTCTTC.

This clonotype has only a few counts. The rearrangement links TRBV11-2 to TRBJ1-2; the D is unclear. V dropped 5 bases and J dropped 2 bases, with 6 bases sitting between them. CDR3 length equals 12 residues. From germline, CDR1 is SGHAT and CDR2 FQNNGV. This CDR3 is CASSTLNYGYTF. The CDR3 nucleotides are TGTGCCAGCAGCACCCTCAACTATGGCTACACCTTC.

This clonotype was counted only a few times. The V gene is TRBV29-1, the J gene TRBJ1-2; D possibly corresponds to TRBD1 (6 bases). The V end was cut by 0 bases, the J end by 5 bases, with 16 bases between. Per the germline V gene, CDR1 is SQVTM and CDR2 is ANQGSEA. The CDR3 runs to 15 residues. The CDR3 DNA is TGCAGCGTTGAAGATCCGCGTGACAGGAATTATGGCTACACCTTC. Protein: CSVEDPRDRNYGYTF.

This clonotype was picked up a small number of times. The rearrangement joins TRBV28 to TRBJ2-5; 10 bases map to TRBD2. CDR1 and CDR2 from the germline V gene are MDHEN and SYDVKM. The CDR3 has 15 residues. With 7 bases clipped from V and 5 bases from J, the junction kept 10 bases outside the gene matches. CDR3 nucleotides: TGTGCCAGCACCTCTGGCAGCGGGGGGGCCGAGACCCAGTACTTC. It codes for CASTSGSGGAETQYF. Filled out from reference TRBV28 and TRBJ2-5, the complete variable domain reads DVKVTQSSRYLVKRTGEKVFLECVQDMDHENMFWYRQDPGLGLRLIYFSYDVKMKEKGDIPEGYSVSREKKERFSLILESASTNQTSMYLCASTSGSGGAETQYFGPGTRLLVL.

This chain connects TRBV4-3 to TRBJ2-7; 8 positions match TRBD1. Germline trimming cut 2 bases from V and 3 bases from J; bases unmatched to any gene: 6. The length of the CDR3 is 15 residues. The germline V gene has CDR1 LGHNA and CDR2 YSLEER. The CDR3 protein is CASSQSRDRFYEQYF. CDR3 nucleotides: TGCGCCAGCAGCCAATCCCGGGACAGGTTCTACGAGCAGTACTTC.

The count of this clonotype is one. One end of the junction varies from germline; a read error may be responsible. The chain links TRBV20-1 to TRBJ2-1; D is perhaps TRBD2 (6 bases). CDR3 size: 14 residues. Germline V gene data show CDR1 as DFQATT and CDR2 as SNEGSKA (reference sequence). The CDR3 DNA reads as TGCAGTGCCCGGATAGCGGTTACCTACTATGAGCAGTTCTTC. Translating gives CSARIAVTYYEQFF.

This clonotype turned up a few times. The J gene is TRBJ1-5, the V gene TRBV5-5; no definite D call. The germline V and J ends were trimmed by 1 base and 6 bases, with 11 bases remaining between them. This CDR3 comprises 14 residues. Germline V lookup: CDR1 SGHKS, CDR2 YYEKEE (reference sequence). The CDR3, as DNA: TGTGCCAGCAGCTTGAGTTCGGAAGGTCAGCCCCAGCATTTT. It translates to CASSLSSEGQPQHF.

This clonotype showed up just a few times. The rearrangement links TRBV7-8 to TRBJ2-3, with D possibly being TRBD2 (6 bases). The V end was cut by 1 base, the J end by 0 bases, with 11 bases between. Germline V gene lookup returns CDR1 SGHVS and CDR2 FQNEAQ. The CDR3 runs to 16 residues. The DNA for the CDR3 is TGTGCCAGCAGCTTAGTTCTGGGACTTAGCACAGATACGCAGTATTTT. Its translation: CASSLVLGLSTDTQYF.

This clonotype was counted between two and nine times. The V call is TRBV24-1, the J call TRBJ2-1; tentatively, D is TRBD1 (5 bases). The V gene lost 4 bases and the J gene lost 4 bases, with 7 bases spanning the gap. CDR1 and CDR2 from the germline V gene are KGHDR and SFDVKD. The length of the CDR3 is 13 residues. The CDR3: CATSEGPYNEQFF. For the CDR3, the DNA is TGTGCCACCAGTGAGGGGCCGTACAATGAGCAGTTCTTC.

The chain couples TRBV7-9 to TRBJ1-1; no clear D. The germline V gene encodes CDR1 SEHNR and CDR2 FQNEAQ (reference sequence). Trimming cost V 6 bases and J 0 bases, with 8 bases left between them. CDR3 length: 13 residues. The CDR3 reads CASSSWMNTEAFF. DNA for the CDR3: TGTGCCAGCAGTTCCTGGATGAACACTGAAGCTTTCTTT.